The next 5 T cell receptor beta chains were all read from a single sample in a study of human thymus T cells. Libraries were prepared by immunoSEQ multiplex PCR; TCRdb keeps only in-frame clonotypes and omits some of them. The sample gives 45,000 to 75,000 clones, about 94% of which show up once; over 5% is in the top ten. The specimen was blood. Source of these receptors: a boy younger than two with a congenital heart defect but otherwise immunologically healthy.

J is TRBJ1-2 and V is TRBV11-2, with D possibly matching TRBD1 (5 bases). Trimming shortened V by 8 bases and J by 7 bases, and 11 bases separated the two germline ends. In germline, CDR1 is SGHAT, CDR2 FQNNGV. The CDR3 covers 11 residues. The CDR3 reads CASGTGVGYTF. The CDR3 DNA sequence: TGTGCCAGCGGAACGGGGGTTGGCTACACCTTC.

This clone has only one observation. J is TRBJ2-7 and V is TRBV2; 8 bases agree with TRBD1. The CDR3 is 14 residues long. The trim removed 6 bases at V and 6 bases at J, leaving 10 bases unmatched. Germline CDR1 SNHLY, CDR2 FYNNEI. DNA of the CDR3: TGTGCCAGCAGCTCAAGGACAGGGACGGGCGAGCAGTACTTC. Translated: CASSSRTGTGEQYF. The full variable domain, rest sourced from reference TRBV2 and TRBJ2-7, is EPEVTQTPSHQVTQMGQEVILRCVPISNHLYFYWYRQILGQKVEFLVSFYNNEISEKSEIFDDQFSVERPDGSNFTLKIRSTKLEDSAMYFCASSSRTGTGEQYFGPGTRLTVT.

The chain joins TRBV5-5 to TRBJ1-2; TRBD1 matches at 9 bases. V lost 0 bases to trimming and J lost 8 bases; unmatched junction nucleotides: 11. CDR1 is SGHKS and CDR2 is YYEKEE in the germline V gene (reference sequence). The CDR3 runs to 16 residues. This CDR3 is CASSLAQAGTGRGYTF. CDR3 DNA sequence: TGTGCCAGCAGCTTGGCCCAGGCCGGGACAGGGAGGGGCTACACCTTC. Supplemented by reference TRBV5-5 and TRBJ1-2, the full variable domain reads DAGVTQSPTHLIKTRGQQVTLRCSPISGHKSVSWYQQVLGQGPQFIFQYYEKEERGRGNFPDRFSARQFPNYSSELNVNALLLGDSALYLCASSLAQAGTGRGYTFGSGTRLTVV.

This clone has a single count. V and J are TRBV10-3 and TRBJ1-2; no clear D gene. Germline V gene data show CDR1 as ENHRY and CDR2 as SYGVKD. The CDR3 consists of 13 residues. V was shortened by 4 bases and J by 10 bases, with 16 bases between the two germline ends. CDR3 DNA sequence: TGTGCCATCAGTGGCACAACGAAGGTTTACTACACCTTC. As protein: CAISGTTKVYYTF.

The chain recombines TRBV4-3 with TRBJ1-6; a possible D gene is TRBD1 (5 bases). The CDR3 is 17 residues long. Germline V gene data show CDR1 as LGHNA and CDR2 as YSLEER. Trimming cost V 0 bases and J 9 bases, with 18 bases left between them. CDR3 DNA sequence: TGCGCCAGCAGCCAAGATCCGACTCAGGGCCGTGGTTCACCCCTCCACTTT. The encoded protein is CASSQDPTQGRGSPLHF.